This TCR beta chain was found in a study of regulatory T cells in long-lasting Graves disease (dated by TCRdb to 2020 to 2023). A note on the overall study: Antithyroid drugs had been taken for less than 3 months by newly diagnosed Graves' disease patients. Patients with persistent Graves' disease were compared with patients with newly diagnosed Graves' disease using TCR sequencing and RNA sequencing of peripheral blood. A total of around 35 samples underwent TCR sequencing: some 13 from persistent and some 20 from newly diagnosed Graves' disease patients. The study took place in China and was registered as a clinical trial. Broader findings and caveats from the paper: Patients with persistent disease shared more public clonotypes (under 3,000) than newly diagnosed patients did (966). The small sample size was acknowledged by the authors as a limitation that may reduce accuracy. Lower TCR Shannon entropy and fewer highly expanded clones were observed in persistent Graves' disease patients than in newly diagnosed patients, which suggested clonal expansion. Peripheral blood alone was examined, since thyroid tissue, which constituted the primary lesion, could not be accessed. Sequencing and analysis were limited to the TCR beta chain.

The time point label on this specimen signifies: newly diagnosed GD, antithyroid drugs for less than 3 months. For both TCR sequencing and RNA sequencing, RNA was extracted from PBMCs using TRIzol. Graves' disease was diagnosed according to American Thyroid Association guidelines. The patients came from an endocrinology department in Xi'an, China. From each patient, around 9.3 milliliters of peripheral blood was collected into an EDTA anticoagulant tube. Ficoll Paque Plus density gradient separation was used to isolate PBMCs, and no further T cell sorting was performed. An Agilent 2100 Bioanalyzer and agarose gel were used to assess RNA quality, and a NanoDrop 2000 was used to measure RNA concentration. Library creation used multiplex PCR. Data came from an Illumina HiSeq 4000. TCR beta libraries were built with iRepertoire HTBI primers and Arm-PCR amplification of CDR3 regions. Before sequencing, the PCR products went through gel purification. The paper's data handling went like this. Across samples, fewer than 70 TRBV and 12 to 15 TRBJ segments were identified and used for gene usage analysis of CDR3 amino acid clonotypes. COPE and FqMerger were used to merge the filtered high-quality paired reads into contigs. Contigs were aligned with BLAST to IMGT TRBV, TRBD and TRBJ reference genes, and CDR3 was defined per IMGT. Highly expanded clones were defined as clonotypes with a frequency above 0.1%. Shannon entropy was used to measure repertoire diversity, and the Gini coefficient was used to measure V-J evenness. A clonotype was considered public if more than one individual shared it. TCRdb itself trimmed the public reads at Q25 with fastp, ran MiXCR and retained productive beta chains. Each CDR3 protein gets just one entry, which takes the most common genes and DNA from the rows behind it. These V and J calls rely on TCRdb rather than the paper's analysis. For this sample there are under 300,000 distinct CDR3 sequences; 15% to 20% appear just once. Around 13% of the sample lies in the top ten.

This clonotype was observed at least ten times. The antigen it recognizes is unknown. No base qualities exist here, and no much larger clone lies one base off it. These data are also associated with another study on T cells in Graves' hyperthyroidism and ophthalmopathy. That second report states: Graves' hyperthyroidism was defined as stable when no progression to ophthalmopathy occurred over 18 months of follow-up. The hyperthyroidism patients were between 18 and 65 years old and newly diagnosed, with a disease duration of less than 2 months. The study excluded patients with uncontrolled infections, other autoimmune diseases, pregnancy or lactation. Diagnoses relied on clinical symptoms, serum thyroxine and TRAb, thyroid ultrasound and orbital computed tomography. The first round of RT-PCR for the TCR CDR3 was performed with the HTBI primer set and the Qiagen OneStep RT-PCR kit. Blood samples also contained most of the expanded thyroid clonotypes (frequency above 0.001), which suggests that blood repertoires may reflect thyroid immune responses. A model built on a 13 V-J signature distinguished ophthalmopathy from stable hyperthyroidism, reaching 85% to 90% sensitivity and about 81% specificity in cross-validation and 80%/75% in testing. In validation, the model predicted progression to ophthalmopathy with around 71% sensitivity and around 72% specificity, a median of about six months before onset. A discovery cohort of about a hundred patients, roughly 45 with Graves' ophthalmopathy and approximately 55 with stable Graves' hyperthyroidism, was used to find distinguishing TCR V-J signatures. Prospective prediction of ophthalmopathy was tested in an independent validation cohort of some 19 hyperthyroidism patients and some 17 patients who later progressed to ophthalmopathy. For training and testing, the 100 or so patients in the discovery cohort were randomly divided in a 7:3 ratio. In roughly six Graves' hyperthyroidism patients, the study also compared T-cell repertoires from thyroid tissue with T-cell repertoires from blood. After sampling, hyperthyroidism patients received methimazole starting at 30 mg daily, and ophthalmopathy patients received high-dose intravenous methylprednisolone. A second multiplex PCR round built the libraries, followed by size selection and purification. Sequencing of the libraries was done on an Illumina HiSeq2000 using paired-end 100 bp reads. Raw data were processed with SOAPnuke, discarding reads with adapters, uncalled bases, mean Phred below 15, or no exact constant-primer or identifier match. High-quality paired reads were merged using COPE v1.2.5, and each unique nucleotide sequence was defined as a clonotype. Clonotypes were aligned to IMGT TRBV, TRBD and TRBJ reference segments using MiTCR v1.1. The analysis was restricted to V-J combinations with a frequency above 0.0001, which together covered about 99% of the repertoires. A TCS score was defined as the ratio of F50 (clonal expansion) to E x V (chaos), with BLOSUM62-based TCRdist applied between CDR3 peptides within each V-J. Welch's t-statistics and random forest reduced roughly 500 V-J features to under 15, which were used in a naive Bayes classifier (R e1071). Sample size was not statistically predetermined, and investigators were not blinded to group allocation. TCR Vbeta CDR3 sequencing of 140 or so peripheral blood samples (over 40 ophthalmopathy, roughly 74 hyperthyroidism and approximately 17 progressor patients) is reported in the paper.

The sequence was collected from a woman in her 30s with Graves disease. Donor details come from another sample of the same person, matched by shared clones. The specimen comprised peripheral blood mononuclear cells (PBMCs), sampled at new diagnosis, from a patient treated with antithyroid drugs.

The sequenced DNA: TGTGCCAGCAGTTTATCCGACGGACGCTCTGGAAACACCATATATTTT. Its translation is CASSLSDGRSGNTIYF. The chain was built from TRBV12-3 or TRBV12-4 and TRBJ1-3; no D gene is confidently identified. V sheds 2 bases and J sheds 0 bases, leaving 11 bases between their ends. The CDR3 measures 16 amino acids from cysteine to phenylalanine. The sequence is cut down to CDR3 DNA, 48 bases in frame from base 1.